This TCR beta chain was captured by sequencing in a study of T cell changes during pregnancy in multiple sclerosis (dated by TCRdb to between 2018 and 2021). Concerning the study at large: In women with multiple sclerosis, the researchers looked at how the T cell repertoire shifted as pregnancy progressed.

The junction carries 14 bases between V and J, which are trimmed by 6 bases and 2 bases respectively. Including cysteine and phenylalanine, the CDR3 has 13 amino acids. Only the CDR3 DNA stays, 39 bases, in frame from base 1. From the germline V gene, CDR1 is SQVTM and CDR2 is ANQGSEA. For this clone: Its specific antigen is unknown. No much larger clone is present one base from it, and per-base qualities are unavailable.

Library preparation used the immunoSEQ multiplex PCR assay. TCRdb carries this immuneACCESS record with in-frame sequences only. Its versions omit some clonotypes, under half of them owing to an unresolved V gene in the studies checked, with the rest unexplained. The sample table lists under 95,000 clones, 94% of them with a count of one. More than 0.95% of the sample lies in the top ten. This receptor chain uses TRBV29-1 and TRBJ2-7; TRBD1 is possibly the D segment (6 matching bases). The starting material was peripheral blood, obtained in the second trimester of pregnancy. This TCR was recovered from a female donor in good health, enrolled as a control in a pregnancy study. The DNA reads as follows: TGCAGCGTGGCCGGGACAAGCCCCTACGAGCAGTACTTC. Its protein product is CSVAGTSPYEQYF.